The 28 T cell receptor beta chains in this list originate from one sample, sequenced in a study of graft-versus-host responses after intestinal transplantation. Data came from immunoSEQ multiplex PCR; TCRdb stores just in-frame clones and leaves some out. Counted here are approximately 94,000 clones, more than 75% occurring once; the ten biggest clones make up around 1%. Their recognized antigens are unknown. The material sequenced was unstimulated CD4+ T cells sorted from spleen or lymph node cells, taken before transplant. The receptor source for this set is a human donor who was the organ donor for an intestinal transplant.

Only a few counts were recorded for this clone. The genes are TRBV7-8 and TRBJ1-5; 8 nucleotides line up with TRBD1. Germline lookup yields CDR1 SGHVS and CDR2 FQNEAQ. Trimming at V came to 4 bases and at J to 1 base, leaving 3 bases not matched to a gene. The CDR3 contains 15 residues. The CDR3 sequence: CASSSWTGSNQPQHF. In DNA, the CDR3 is TGTGCCAGCAGCTCTTGGACAGGGAGCAATCAGCCCCAGCATTTT.

V is TRBV19 and J is TRBJ1-6; 8 nucleotides match TRBD1. This CDR3 has 16 amino acids. Germline-derived CDR1 and CDR2 are LNHDA and SQIVND (reference sequence). V was clipped by 4 bases and J by 13 bases; unmatched bases: 15. In DNA form, the CDR3 reads TGTGCCAGTAGTACGCGGACAGGGCCAAGCTATTATCCCCTCCACTTT. Translating it yields CASSTRTGPSYYPLHF.

The genes are TRBV2 and TRBJ1-5, with D possibly matching TRBD1 (5 bases). Germline V CDR1 and CDR2: SNHLY, FYNNEI. This CDR3 has 16 amino acids. Trimming took 3 bases from V and 6 from J, leaving 18 bases between them. The CDR3 nucleotides are TGTGCCAGCAGTGACAATCCGGTCAGGGCTCGTCAGCCCCAGCATTTT. Its protein product is CASSDNPVRARQPQHF.

The chain uses TRBV13 and TRBJ2-1, with D possibly TRBD2 on 7 matching bases. Trimming cost V 2 bases and J 0 bases, with 11 bases left between them. There are 16 residues in the CDR3. CDR1 and CDR2 (germline): PRHDT, FYEKMQ (reference sequence). This CDR3 reads CASSLKGGFSYNEQFF. DNA of the CDR3: TGTGCCAGCAGCTTAAAGGGGGGGTTCTCCTACAATGAGCAGTTCTTC.

In this sample, this clone turned up once. V usage is TRBV18 and J usage is TRBJ1-1, with no clear D. Deletions cut 1 base from V and 1 base from J, with 10 bases between. The CDR3 consists of 15 residues. Germline CDR1 is KGHSH and CDR2 is LQKENI. The CDR3 region is CASSPLHNPNTEAFF. The DNA for the CDR3 is TGTGCCAGCTCACCACTACATAACCCGAACACTGAAGCTTTCTTT.

The chain recombines TRBV7-2 with TRBJ2-4, with TRBD2 matching over 10 bases. The ends lost 1 base at V and 1 base at J; junction bases unmatched: 4. CDR1 is SGHTA, CDR2 FQGNSA, per germline. This CDR3 comprises 17 residues. CDR3 bases: TGTGCCAGCAGCTTAGTAAAAGCGGGGGGGGCCAAAAACATTCAGTACTTC. This sequence encodes CASSLVKAGGAKNIQYF.

The rearrangement joins TRBV28 to TRBJ1-3; tentative D call: TRBD1 (5 bases). V was clipped by 8 bases and J by 0 bases, with 8 bases between them. The V gene's germline CDR1 is MDHEN and CDR2 SYDVKM. There are 13 residues in the CDR3. The CDR3 DNA reads as TGTGCCAGCTCCGGGGCCTCTGGAAACACCATATATTTT. It codes for CASSGASGNTIYF.

This sequence joins TRBV10-3 and TRBJ2-1, with D perhaps TRBD1 or TRBD2 (6 bases each). The V gene lost 2 bases and the J gene lost 5 bases, with 13 bases spanning the gap. The CDR3 spans 15 residues. CDR1 ENHRY and CDR2 SYGVKD come from the germline V gene. This CDR3 is CAISEQWGANNEQFF. DNA of the CDR3: TGTGCCATCAGTGAGCAATGGGGGGCAAACAATGAGCAGTTCTTC.

V is TRBV7-7 and J is TRBJ2-5, with D hard to call. With the DNA end fitting TRBJ2-7 better, the J assignment may be wrong. The CDR3 covers 14 residues. Germline V gene lookup returns CDR1 SSHAT and CDR2 FNYEAQ (reference sequence). The CDR3: CASSPRTVRNEQYF. In nucleotides, the CDR3 is TGTGCCAGCAGCCCCCGGACCGTACGAAACGAGCAGTACTTC.

The chain is built from TRBV28 and TRBJ2-5; 9 bases fit TRBD1. The CDR3 contains 16 residues. CDR1 is MDHEN, CDR2 SYDVKM, per germline. The V segment lost 6 bases and the J segment 7 bases; nucleotides outside the gene matches: 15. CDR3: CASSLLRRTGAATQYF. In DNA form, the CDR3 reads TGTGCCAGCAGCTTACTACGGAGGACAGGGGCCGCGACCCAGTACTTC.

The chain uses TRBV25-1 and TRBJ1-6; the D is unclear. Germline lookup yields CDR1 MGHDK and CDR2 SYGVNS. V was cut by 5 bases and J by 13 bases, with 18 bases left in between. The CDR3 extends over 14 amino acids. The CDR3 bases are TGTGCCAGCAGTTCCCAATATAAAGGCAATCCCCTCCACTTT. Amino acids: CASSSQYKGNPLHF.

The gene calls are TRBV4-1 and TRBJ2-7; 7 bases are a match to TRBD1. The CDR3 length is 18 residues. Unmatched junction bases numbered 14, after V lost 1 base and J lost 2 bases. Germline V CDR1 and CDR2: MGHRA, YSYEKL. The CDR3, as DNA: TGCGCCAGCAGCCAAGCCGGGACAGTGGGGGCCAGGGCCTACGAGCAGTACTTC. Its protein product is CASSQAGTVGARAYEQYF.

The rearrangement joins TRBV9 to TRBJ1-1; no clear D. The length of the CDR3 is 13 residues. The germline gives CDR1 SGDLS, CDR2 YYNGEE. V gave up 4 bases and J gave up 0 bases, with 7 bases separating them. Here the CDR3 DNA reads TGTGCCAGCAGCAAGGAGGTGAACACTGAAGCTTTCTTT. Encoded protein: CASSKEVNTEAFF.

The CDR3 DNA sequence: TGTGCCAGCAGCTCGACCCAGGGGGTTAAGTATGGCTACACCTTC. Its protein product is CASSSTQGVKYGYTF. This chain joins TRBV5-4 and TRBJ1-2, with 7 nucleotides matching TRBD1. This CDR3 has 15 residues. In germline, CDR1 is SGHNT, CDR2 YYREEE (reference sequence). V lost 3 bases to trimming and J lost 5 bases; unmatched junction nucleotides: 10.

For the CDR3, the DNA is TGCGCCAGCAGCCAAGAGGTTGGGTACCGACATGAAAAACTGTTTTTT. It yields the protein CASSQEVGYRHEKLFF. V and J are TRBV4-1 and TRBJ1-4, with unresolved D. V gave up 0 bases and J gave up 6 bases, with 14 bases separating them. CDR1 is MGHRA and CDR2 is YSYEKL in the germline V gene. This CDR3 spans 16 amino acids.

Here the CDR3 reads CASSQEPGLAGDYEQYF. The CDR3, as DNA: TGCGCCAGCAGCCAAGAACCGGGACTAGCGGGGGACTACGAGCAGTACTTC. The chain links TRBV4-1 to TRBJ2-7, with 14 positions matching TRBD2. The CDR3 contains 17 residues. Germline CDR1 and CDR2: MGHRA and YSYEKL. V lost 0 bases and J lost 3; bases outside the gene matches: 4.

The chain employs TRBV19 and TRBJ2-3; TRBD2 matches at 11 bases. The ends lost 1 base at V and 4 bases at J; junction bases unmatched: 13. The CDR3 runs to 19 residues. Germline-derived CDR1 and CDR2 are LNHDA and SQIVND (reference sequence). Here the CDR3 DNA reads TGTGCCAGTAGTATAGCTGGTAGCGGGGGGGCCGGGGACCCAGATACGCAGTATTTT. This gives the protein CASSIAGSGGAGDPDTQYF.

The rearrangement uses TRBV30 and TRBJ1-2; D unclear. CDR3 length: 12 residues. Trimming took off 5 bases at V and 7 bases at J, with 14 bases between the two ends. Germline lookup yields CDR1 GTSNPN and CDR2 SVGIG (reference sequence). CDR3 sequence: CAWSYKKGGYTF. CDR3 nucleotide sequence: TGTGCCTGGTCTTATAAAAAGGGTGGCTACACCTTC.

The genes are TRBV5-4 and TRBJ2-5; D gene uncertain. The V end was cut by 4 bases, the J end by 2 bases, with 12 bases between. Germline CDR1 and CDR2: SGHNT and YYREEE (reference sequence). The CDR3 consists of 14 residues. CDR3 bases: TGTGCCAGCAGCGGACCAATAGGGCAAGAGACCCAGTACTTC. Protein: CASSGPIGQETQYF.

The chain links TRBV7-2 to TRBJ2-5; D is possibly TRBD1 or TRBD2 (6 bases each). V was clipped by 5 bases and J by 4 bases, with 14 bases between them. Germline-derived CDR1 and CDR2 are SGHTA and FQGNSA. The CDR3 consists of 14 residues. The CDR3 region has the DNA TGTGCCAGCAGCCTAGGGGGGTTGTCAGAGACCCAGTACTTC. This codes for CASSLGGLSETQYF.

The gene calls are TRBV14 and TRBJ1-1, with D tentatively TRBD1 (5 bases). This CDR3 contains 12 residues. V was pared by 3 bases and J by 11 bases, with 13 bases between. Germline CDR1 and CDR2: SGHDN and FVKESK. The CDR3 bases are TGTGCCAGCAGCCAGGCGGGGCGCGTGGCTTTCTTT. It codes for CASSQAGRVAFF.

This chain uses TRBV7-8 with TRBJ1-5; 11 bases are shared with TRBD1. The CDR3 consists of 17 residues. CDR1 is SGHVS and CDR2 is FQNEAQ in the germline V gene. Trimming cost V 4 bases and J 5 bases; bases outside gene matches: 10. CDR3 nucleotides: TGTGCCAGCAGCTATGGGACAGGGGGAGTCGGGTATCAGCCCCAGCATTTT. This sequence encodes CASSYGTGGVGYQPQHF.

The rearrangement links TRBV18 to TRBJ2-5, with D unresolved. V was clipped by 4 bases and J by 5 bases, with 11 bases between them. This CDR3 contains 13 residues. CDR1 is KGHSH and CDR2 is LQKENI in the germline V gene. CDR3 sequence reads: CASSQGPVETQYF. In DNA, the CDR3 is TGTGCCAGCTCACAGGGCCCAGTCGAGACCCAGTACTTC.

This clone has just a few counts. This chain uses TRBV10-3 with TRBJ1-2; TRBD1 aligns across 9 bases. V was pared by 10 bases and J by 0 bases, with 3 bases of the junction left unmatched. The CDR3 loop spans 13 amino acids. Germline CDR1 is ENHRY and CDR2 is SYGVKD. In nucleotides, the CDR3 is TGTGCCACCGGGACAGGGCCTAACTATGGCTACACCTTC. It encodes CATGTGPNYGYTF.

As DNA, the CDR3 is TGTGCCAGCAGCCTAGGAGGCGGCGAATGGGCTTTCTTT. Translation: CASSLGGGEWAFF. The rearrangement links TRBV5-6 to TRBJ1-1; D unclear. The V end was cut by 4 bases, the J end by 11 bases, with 18 bases between. Germline V gives CDR1 SGHDT, CDR2 YYEEEE. The CDR3 sequence is 13 residues long. Full variable domain (outside the CDR3, taken from reference TRBV5-6 and TRBJ1-1): DAGVTQSPTHLIKTRGQQVTLRCSPKSGHDTVSWYQQALGQGPQFIFQYYEEEERQRGNFPDRFSGHQFPNYSSELNVNALLLGDSALYLCASSLGGGEWAFFGQGTRLTVV.

The chain recombines TRBV7-3 with TRBJ2-6, with a tentative D call TRBD1 (6 bases). This CDR3 contains 18 residues. CDR1 SGHTA and CDR2 FQGTGA come from the germline V gene. The V end was cut by 2 bases, the J end by 0 bases, with 14 bases between. The CDR3 spells CASSLRDNFYSGANVLTF. The CDR3 nucleotides read TGTGCCAGCAGCTTACGGGACAATTTTTACTCTGGGGCCAACGTCCTGACTTTC.

The chain joins TRBV29-1 to TRBJ2-3; 7 bases map to TRBD1. Losses at the gene ends were 7 bases for V and 0 bases for J; bases not matched to a gene: 7. The CDR3 extends over 14 amino acids. Per germline, CDR1 SQVTM and CDR2 ANQGSEA. The CDR3 region has the DNA TGCAGCGGAAGGACAGGAGTAAGCACAGATACGCAGTATTTT. Its translation: CSGRTGVSTDTQYF.

The chain is built from TRBV7-2 and TRBJ1-5; TRBD1 might be the D (6 bases). CDR1 and CDR2 from the germline V gene are SGHTA and FQGNSA. V was clipped by 1 base and J by 3 bases, with 10 bases between them. The CDR3 runs to 15 residues. The CDR3 loop is CASSLEDSFNQPQHF. In DNA, the CDR3 is TGTGCCAGCAGCTTAGAGGACAGTTTCAATCAGCCCCAGCATTTT.